This T cell receptor beta chain was recorded in a study of blood T cells in healthy people across ages. Points from the study as a whole: The authors considered diversity estimates from one million T cells to be underestimates. While age rose, TCR beta diversity per million T cells dropped in a roughly linear way.

A J-beta primer mix and a sample-barcoded 5' primer were used in a second PCR of roughly 6 to 11 cycles. A template-switch adaptor that had 12 random nucleotides put a tag on each cDNA molecule. A minimum of 3 million CDR3-containing paired-end reads was obtained for each sample. TCRdb passed the 5' RACE reads through MiXCR, listing each CDR3 protein once. The table includes about 670,000 distinct CDR3 sequences, roughly 43% detected once. Regarding this clonotype: The antigen remains unidentified.

The sample taken for sequencing was blood. The clonotype originates from an elderly man in good health.

CDR3 DNA: TGTGCCAGCAGTTACTCGAGTCTAGGGGGCAATGAGCAGTTCTTC. As protein: CASSYSSLGGNEQFF. The chain combines TRBV6-5 with TRBJ2-1; D might be TRBD1 (6 bases). Trimming pared 0 bases from V and 6 bases from J, leaving 12 bases between. Germline V gene sequence: CDR1 MNHEY, CDR2 SVGAGI. This CDR3 region has 15 residues.